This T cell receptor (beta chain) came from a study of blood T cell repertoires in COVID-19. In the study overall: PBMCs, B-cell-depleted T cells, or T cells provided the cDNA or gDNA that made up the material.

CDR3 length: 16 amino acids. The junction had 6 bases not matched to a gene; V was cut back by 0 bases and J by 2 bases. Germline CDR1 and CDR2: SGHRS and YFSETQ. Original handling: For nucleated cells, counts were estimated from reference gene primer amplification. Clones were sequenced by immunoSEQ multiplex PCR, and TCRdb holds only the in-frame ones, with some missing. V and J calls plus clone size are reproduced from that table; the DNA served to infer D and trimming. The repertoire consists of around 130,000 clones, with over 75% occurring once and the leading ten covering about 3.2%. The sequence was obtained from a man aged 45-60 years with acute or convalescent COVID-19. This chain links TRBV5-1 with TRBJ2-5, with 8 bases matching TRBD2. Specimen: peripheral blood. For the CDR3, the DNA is TGCGCCAGCAGCTTGGGGCTAGCGGGCCAACAAGAGACCCAGTACTTC. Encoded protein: CASSLGLAGQQETQYF.